There are a few counts of the clone carrying this T cell receptor (beta chain). Trimming took 2 bases from V and 0 from J; bases not matched to a gene: 9. The germline gives CDR1 LGHNA, CDR2 YNFKEQ. This CDR3 spans 17 amino acids. Every isolated RNA sample was fully reverse transcribed, so sequencing captured expressed TCRB transcripts. Assay used: immunoSEQ multiplex PCR; TCRdb lists only in-frame clones, some missing. The repertoire has hundreds of thousands of clones, roughly 15% of them found once; the top ten carry around 0.095%. This specimen comes from a study of beta chain features in type 1 diabetes. CD4+ cells of the naive, central memory, regulatory and stem cell-like memory types were sorted via CD45RO/CCR7/CD25/CD127/CD95/CD27.

Sample: naive CD4+ T cells from blood. The chain carries TRBV4-2 and TRBJ2-5; 7 bases line up with TRBD2. The sequence derives from a man in his late teens or twenties in good health. The CDR3 region has the DNA TGTGCCAGCAGCCAACGTGGGTCCGGGGGGTACCAAGAGACCCAGTACTTC. This gives the protein CASSQRGSGGYQETQYF.